The clone carrying this T cell receptor (beta chain) was detected many times. Disease lasting under 3 months, a NOSPECS grade of at least 4, and a Clinical Activity Score of at least 3 were features of the ophthalmopathy patients. The record originates from a study of T cells in Graves' hyperthyroidism and ophthalmopathy. Amplification yielded TCR beta CDR3 regions, with RNA transcripts as the source. Researchers ran a first-round RT-PCR on the TCR CDR3 using the HTBI primer set. TCRdb reprocessed the multiplex PCR reads with MiXCR, giving one entry per CDR3 protein. The data hold 300,000 to 400,000 distinct CDR3 sequences, with 13% to 15% observed a single time. The V and J ends lost 6 bases and 1 base respectively, with 15 bases between them. CDR1 is DFQATT, CDR2 SNEGSKA, per germline (reference sequence). CDR3 length: 14 residues.

The material sequenced was blood. This clonotype was sampled from a woman aged 30 to 39 with Graves' ophthalmopathy. This chain uses TRBV20-1 with TRBJ1-1, with D tentatively TRBD1 (6 bases). The chain's CDR3 is CSATSGHQNTEAFF. CDR3 DNA sequence: TGCAGTGCCACATCGGGACACCAGAACACTGAAGCTTTCTTT.